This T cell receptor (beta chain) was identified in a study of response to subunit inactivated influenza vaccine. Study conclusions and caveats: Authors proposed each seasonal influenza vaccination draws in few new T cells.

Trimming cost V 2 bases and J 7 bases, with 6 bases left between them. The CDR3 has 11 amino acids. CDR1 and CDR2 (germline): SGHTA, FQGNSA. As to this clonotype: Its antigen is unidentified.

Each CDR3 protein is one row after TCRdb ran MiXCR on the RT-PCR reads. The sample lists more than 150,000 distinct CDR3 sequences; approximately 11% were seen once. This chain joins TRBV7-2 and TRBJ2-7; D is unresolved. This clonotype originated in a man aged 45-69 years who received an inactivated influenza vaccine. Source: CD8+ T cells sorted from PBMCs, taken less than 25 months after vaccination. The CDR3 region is CASSLYGEQYF. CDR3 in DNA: TGTGCCAGCAGCTTATACGGGGAGCAGTACTTC.